This T cell receptor beta chain was observed in a study of blood T cells in healthy people across ages. General study findings and limits: More naive CD4+ cells and higher diversity marked long-lived donors relative to aged donors. Unsorted PBMCs prevented conclusive naive versus antigen-experienced comparison.

PCR was performed a second time for about 6 to 12 cycles using a sample-barcoded 5' primer and a J-beta primer mix. MiXCR, applied by TCRdb to the 5' RACE reads, yields one record per CDR3 protein. The repertoire has 750,000 to 1,000,000 distinct CDR3 sequences, under 35% of them found once; the top ten carry roughly 10%. There are many counts of this clonotype. Its matching antigen is unknown. The CDR3 is 10 residues long. CDR1 SQVTM and CDR2 ANQGSEA come from the germline V gene. Trimming removed 0 bases from V and 7 bases from J, with 3 bases in between. These same records also appear under a second study, on T cells of mothers and their children. That study reports: Among related mother-child pairs, overlap was slightly higher than in unrelated pairs, though not significantly. Clones that were microchimeric and persistent were not detected among T cells.

Specimen: blood. The receptor was derived from a woman aged 40 to 49 in good health. The genes are TRBV29-1 and TRBJ1-1; D is unclear. In DNA, the CDR3 is TGCAGCGTTGAAGAACTTGAAGCTTTCTTT. This codes for CSVEELEAFF. Drawing the rest from reference TRBV29-1 and TRBJ1-1, the complete variable domain is SAVISQKPSRDICQRGTSLTIQCQVDSQVTMMFWYRQQPGQSLTLIATANQGSEATYESGFVIDKFPISRPNLTFSTLTVSNMSPEDSSIYLCSVEELEAFFGQGTRLTVV.